A single sample gave rise to the 25 T cell receptor beta chains below, sequenced in a study of CD8+CD57+ T cells in acquired aplastic anemia. All patients picked for sequencing had shown, by flow cytometry, an expansion of CD8+CD57+ cells. Genomic DNA, serving as template, underwent TCR beta VDJ and CDR3 profiling. One entry per CDR3 protein, called by TCRdb with MiXCR from the reads. This table has roughly 150,000 distinct CDR3 sequences, roughly 48% appearing once. Material: sorted CD4+, CD8+, or CD8+CD57+ T cells (not recorded which) from PBMCs. The source of these receptors is a human donor with aplastic anemia.

Many counts were recorded for this clonotype. The rearrangement links TRBV5-1 to TRBJ1-2; the D is unclear. The length of the CDR3 is 14 residues. The germline CDR1 and CDR2 sequences are SGHRS and YFSETQ. The V end lost 3 bases, the J end lost 8 bases, and 17 bases lay between the germline ends. The CDR3 is CASSSTSASDGYTF. CDR3 DNA: TGCGCCAGCAGCTCGACTTCAGCCTCGGACGGCTACACCTTC.

The genes are TRBV29-1 and TRBJ2-5; TRBD1 aligns across 11 bases. In germline, CDR1 is SQVTM, CDR2 ANQGSEA. V shed 7 bases, J shed 5 bases, and the junction held 3 bases outside the gene matches. CDR3 size: 12 residues. The DNA for the CDR3 is TGCAGCGGAGGACAGGGGGCTGAGACCCAGTACTTC. This sequence encodes CSGGQGAETQYF.

This clonotype was detected ten times or more. This sequence joins TRBV5-1 and TRBJ1-6; D is ambiguous. The germline V gene has CDR1 SGHRS and CDR2 YFSETQ. The CDR3 has 15 amino acids. V was trimmed by 3 bases and J by 4 bases, leaving 11 bases between them. The CDR3 nucleotides read TGCGCCAGCAGCTCATCCGGGAGTTATAATTCACCCCTCCACTTT. It is translated as CASSSSGSYNSPLHF.

Concerning this clonotype: Mismatch with germline at one junction end may stem from a read error. The J gene is TRBJ2-4, the V gene TRBV10-3; no definite D call. Germline loops: CDR1 ENHRY, CDR2 SYGVKD. This CDR3 is 11 amino acids long. As DNA, the CDR3 is TGTGCCAGCAGTGAACTCGGACTTCAGTACTTC. Residues: CASSELGLQYF.

The sample holds many counts of this clonotype. The chain has TRBV9 and TRBJ1-2; 7 positions agree with TRBD1. The CDR3 covers 15 residues. Germline lookup yields CDR1 SGDLS and CDR2 YYNGEE. The trim removed 2 bases at V and 4 bases at J, leaving 8 bases unmatched. The CDR3 reads CASSVTGAPVYGYTF. The CDR3 nucleotides read TGTGCCAGCAGCGTCACAGGGGCGCCCGTCTATGGCTACACCTTC.

The sample holds many counts of this clonotype. V and J are TRBV6-2 or TRBV6-3 and TRBJ2-3; D gene ambiguous. There are 14 residues in the CDR3. Trimming pared 2 bases from V and 2 bases from J, leaving 8 bases between. The germline gives CDR1 MNHEY, CDR2 SVGEGT. The CDR3 bases are TGTGCCAGCAGTTACGAAGCCACCACAGATACGCAGTATTTT. This translates into CASSYEATTDTQYF.

This clonotype was seen many times. This chain links TRBV12-3 or TRBV12-4 with TRBJ1-1, with D perhaps TRBD1 (5 bases). Trimming shortened V by 6 bases and J by 1 base, and 9 bases separated the two germline ends. The CDR3 length is 13 residues. The CDR3 sequence: CASSHGTNTEAFF. CDR3 bases: TGTGCCAGCAGCCACGGGACGAACACTGAAGCTTTCTTT.

Remarks on this clonotype: One junction end disagrees with the germline gene, perhaps due to a read error. The rearrangement links TRBV7-3 to TRBJ2-7; D gene ambiguous. Germline V gene data show CDR1 as SGHTA and CDR2 as FQGTGA. The CDR3 is made up of 13 amino acids. CDR3 amino acids: CASSQKEAYEQYF. The CDR3 coding sequence is TGCGCCAGCAGCCAAAAGGAAGCCTACGAGCAGTACTTC.

The chain links TRBV6-1 to TRBJ2-1, with TRBD2 identical over 7 bases. Trimming removed 5 bases from V and 0 bases from J; junction bases left unmatched: 1. Looked up from germline, CDR1 is MNHNS and CDR2 is SASEGT. The CDR3 has 14 residues. The CDR3 DNA is TGTGCCAGCAGTTGGGGGGGCTCCTACAATGAGCAGTTCTTC. Translating gives CASSWGGSYNEQFF.

This clonotype appeared many times. The V gene is TRBV9, the J gene TRBJ2-6; 14 positions agree with TRBD2. Germline CDR1 is SGDLS and CDR2 is YYNGEE. V lost 7 bases, J lost 4 bases, and 10 bases stayed unmatched. The CDR3 extends over 18 amino acids. CDR3 protein: CASQPGLAGEPGANVLTF. As DNA, the CDR3 is TGTGCCAGCCAACCGGGACTAGCGGGAGAGCCCGGGGCCAACGTCCTGACTTTC.

Only a few counts were recorded for this clonotype. This chain links TRBV2 with TRBJ1-5; D not resolved. This CDR3 spans 14 amino acids. Germline V lookup: CDR1 SNHLY, CDR2 FYNNEI. With 1 base removed from V and 5 bases from J, the gap between germline ends came to 9 bases. Written as DNA, the CDR3 is TGTGCCAGCAGTGAAGGACAAACCTATCAGCCCCAGCATTTT. Amino acid sequence: CASSEGQTYQPQHF.

This clonotype was seen only a few times. The chain has TRBV28 and TRBJ1-4; TRBD1 matches at 8 bases. V gave up 6 bases and J gave up 11 bases; unmatched junction bases: 5. The CDR3 is 12 amino acids. CDR1 is MDHEN and CDR2 is SYDVKM in the germline V gene. Here the CDR3 DNA reads TGTGCCAGCAGCCTAACAGGGGGGAAACTGTTTTTT. Translating it yields CASSLTGGKLFF.

This clonotype occurred many times. The chain couples TRBV9 to TRBJ2-7; D is unclear. The CDR3 length is 14 residues. V lost 3 bases to trimming and J lost 6 bases, with 16 bases between them. Germline CDR1 SGDLS, CDR2 YYNGEE. CDR3 amino acids: CASSEAPWQSEQYF. The CDR3 DNA reads as TGTGCCAGCAGCGAGGCCCCTTGGCAGAGCGAGCAGTACTTC.

V is TRBV11-2 and J is TRBJ2-1; TRBD1 matches 9 bases. Losses at the gene ends were 6 bases for V and 8 bases for J; bases not matched to a gene: 8. Germline CDR1 and CDR2: SGHAT and FQNNGV. This CDR3 is built from 14 residues. DNA of the CDR3: TGTGCCAGCAGGGGGACAGGGCAAGGAGATGAGCAGTTCTTC. The encoded protein is CASRGTGQGDEQFF.

This clonotype was recorded at least ten times. The chain carries TRBV9 and TRBJ1-3, with 7 nucleotides matching TRBD1. Germline V gives CDR1 SGDLS, CDR2 YYNGEE. The CDR3 consists of 12 residues. Losses at the gene ends were 4 bases for V and 8 bases for J; bases not matched to a gene: 3. CDR3 coding DNA: TGTGCCAGCAGCCGACAGGGAGACACCATATATTTT. It specifies CASSRQGDTIYF.

This chain joins TRBV5-8 and TRBJ2-5; possibly TRBD1 for D (6 bases). Germline V gives CDR1 SGHTS, CDR2 YDEGEE. V was clipped by 3 bases and J by 1 base, with 13 bases between them. The CDR3 is made up of 15 amino acids. The CDR3 reads CASSWGQSGQETQYF. The CDR3 DNA reads as TGTGCCAGCAGCTGGGGGCAGTCGGGCCAAGAGACCCAGTACTTC.

J is TRBJ2-1 and V is TRBV10-3, with 7 bases identical to TRBD1. The germline V gene encodes CDR1 ENHRY and CDR2 SYGVKD. This CDR3 has 14 amino acids. V trimming: 6 bases; J trimming: 6 bases; junction bases outside the gene matches: 8. The chain's CDR3 is CAISSRAGGNEQFF. In DNA, the CDR3 is TGTGCCATCAGCAGTCGAGCAGGGGGCAATGAGCAGTTCTTC.

About this clonotype itself: An end of the junction does not agree with germline; a read error may underlie this. This rearrangement joins TRBV7-8 to TRBJ2-7; D unclear. The CDR3 totals 12 residues. Germline CDR1 and CDR2: SGHVS and FQNEAQ. The chain's CDR3 is CASSLNRNEQHF. CDR3 bases: TGTGCCAGCAGCTTAAACCGTAACGAGCAGCACTTC. Based on the CDR3 plus reference TRBV7-8 and TRBJ2-7, the full variable domain is GAGVSQSPRYKVAKRGQDVALRCDPISGHVSLFWYQQALGQGPEFLTYFQNEAQLDKSGLPSDRFFAERPEGSVSTLKIQRTQQEDSAVYLCASSLNRNEQHFGPGTRLTVT.

The chain recombines TRBV7-9 with TRBJ2-1, with D perhaps matching TRBD1 (6 bases). V was pared by 2 bases and J by 6 bases, with 8 bases between. CDR1 is SEHNR, CDR2 FQNEAQ, per germline (reference sequence). The CDR3 extends over 13 amino acids. The CDR3 DNA reads as TGTGCCAGCAGCTTACGAGGGGGCAATGAGCAGTTCTTC. The encoded protein is CASSLRGGNEQFF.

At least ten counts were recorded for this clonotype. J is TRBJ2-6 and V is TRBV7-2, with unresolved D. V lost 5 bases to trimming and J lost 2 bases, with 10 bases between them. This CDR3 contains 15 residues. From germline, CDR1 is SGHTA and CDR2 FQGNSA. This CDR3 reads CASSQYLPGANVLTF. CDR3 sequence (DNA): TGTGCCAGCAGCCAATATTTACCTGGGGCCAACGTCCTGACTTTC.

The genes are TRBV10-2 and TRBJ2-7, with TRBD1 matching 7 bases. The germline gives CDR1 WSHSY, CDR2 SAAADI. The CDR3 contains 12 residues. Losses at the gene ends were 10 bases for V and 8 bases for J; bases not matched to a gene: 11. The CDR3, as DNA: TGCGCCACCGTGGACGACAGGGACCAGCAGTACTTC. Translated, it gives CATVDDRDQQYF.

Note on this clonotype: A single base separates this from a much larger clone, so it may be a read error. The chain employs TRBV5-1 and TRBJ2-1; D gene ambiguous. Germline V gives CDR1 SGHRS, CDR2 YFSETQ. The CDR3 loop spans 12 amino acids. This CDR3 is CASGLEDNEQFF. The CDR3 coding sequence is TGCGCCAGCGGCTTGGAAGACAATGAGCAGTTCTTC.

This clonotype appeared many times. The chain couples TRBV19 to TRBJ1-1; D may be TRBD1 (5 bases). The CDR3 covers 13 residues. Looked up from germline, CDR1 is LNHDA and CDR2 is SQIVND (reference sequence). V lost 9 bases, J lost 7 bases, and 18 bases lay in between. CDR3 sequence (DNA): TGTGCCAGCAGATTGGGGGAGAGGGGTGAAGCTTTCTTT. It codes for CASRLGERGEAFF.

This clonotype has only a few counts. The chain recombines TRBV7-2 with TRBJ1-2, with D possibly TRBD1 on 6 matching bases. Looked up from germline, CDR1 is SGHTA and CDR2 is FQGNSA. The CDR3 contains 12 residues. Between the trimmed V and J ends, which lost 5 bases and 7 bases, there was a span of 11 bases. CDR3 in amino acids: CASSQRGSGYTF. CDR3 DNA: TGTGCCAGCAGCCAGAGGGGGAGTGGCTACACCTTC. Together with reference TRBV7-2 and TRBJ1-2, the CDR3 gives the full variable domain: GAGVSQSPSNKVTEKGKDVELRCDPISGHTALYWYRQSLGQGLEFLIYFQGNSAPDKSGLPSDRFSAERTGGSVSTLTIQRTQQEDSAVYLCASSQRGSGYTFGSGTRLTVV.

The CDR3 region has the DNA TGTGCCAGCAGCTTAGGAGGGGGCGCGGAGTCACCCCTCCACTTT. Translating it yields CASSLGGGAESPLHF. The chain couples TRBV25-1 to TRBJ1-6; TRBD1 agrees at 7 bases. The V gene end was trimmed by 6 bases and the J gene end by 10 bases; junction bases not matched to a gene: 12. CDR1 and CDR2 from the germline V gene are MGHDK and SYGVNS. The CDR3 runs to 15 residues.